This T cell receptor beta chain was documented in a study of T cells in Graves' hyperthyroidism and ophthalmopathy. The wider study: Blood was drawn when the patient was first diagnosed and still untreated. The study, taken as a whole, reports: Most clonotypes expanded in the thyroid (above 0.001) were also present in blood.

RNA transcripts were the template for amplifying TCR beta CDR3 regions. First-round RT-PCR with HTBI primers amplified the TCR CDR3 region. TCRdb processed the multiplex PCR reads anew with MiXCR; each CDR3 protein has one entry. In the table there are a few hundred thousand distinct CDR3 sequences, about 20% of which are singletons. The CDR3 loop spans 14 amino acids. The ends lost 6 bases at V and 7 bases at J; junction bases unmatched: 8. This clonotype came up many times. What it recognizes is unknown. In making diagnoses, clinical symptoms, serum thyroxine and TRAb, thyroid ultrasound and orbital computed tomography were all used.

The sequencing input was blood. The V gene is TRBV12-3 or TRBV12-4, the J gene TRBJ2-2; 7 bases are a match to TRBD1. The origin of this receptor is a man younger than 35 with Graves' hyperthyroidism. The CDR3 region is CASSDRARDGELFF. DNA for the CDR3: TGTGCCAGCAGCGACAGGGCGCGAGACGGGGAGCTGTTTTTT.